This T cell receptor beta chain was sequenced during a study of blood T cell repertoires in COVID-19. For the study at large: The study drew acute and convalescent COVID-19 samples from the United States, Italy and Spain.

Germline lookup yields CDR1 SNHLY and CDR2 FYNNEI. There are 14 residues in the CDR3. J lost 1 base, V lost 6 bases, and 4 bases had no gene match. Enrolled through a virtual design, the participants were between roughly 18 and 100 years of age and came from 24 US areas. Exposed study participants had met a COVID-19 case within 2 weeks before entry. Repertoires were generated with immunoSEQ multiplex PCR, while TCRdb's copy carries only in-frame clones and drops some. The sample yields roughly 400,000 clones, 88% seen once. This sequence joins TRBV2 and TRBJ2-7; 9 nucleotides match TRBD1. Sequenced input: PBMCs or T cells enriched from blood (not recorded which). The sequence came from a woman under 30 who had been exposed to COVID-19. The CDR3 is CASRRGTGSYEQYF. The CDR3 DNA sequence: TGTGCCAGCAGACGAGGGACAGGGTCCTACGAGCAGTACTTC.